These 7 T cell receptor beta chains were all obtained from the same sample, sequenced in a study of OX40 agonist ivuxolimab in advanced cancers. Data came from immunoSEQ multiplex PCR; TCRdb stores just in-frame clones and leaves some out. In the table there are 60,000 or so clones, 65% to 85% of which are singletons. This specimen consisted of CD4+ or CD8+ T cells sorted from blood, obtained in a trial of the OX40 agonist ivuxolimab. The receptors originated from an adult with an advanced solid tumor such as melanoma, head and neck, liver or kidney cancer.

The V call is TRBV7-9, the J call TRBJ1-6; D ambiguous. The germline CDR1 and CDR2 sequences are SEHNR and FQNEAQ (reference sequence). The CDR3 extends over 14 amino acids. The V and J ends lost 7 bases and 10 bases respectively, with 17 bases between them. The CDR3 DNA reads as TGTGCCAGCACTCCGGACCTGGGAAGGTCACCCCTCCACTTT. Translated, it gives CASTPDLGRSPLHF.

The chain carries TRBV18 and TRBJ1-1; D might be TRBD1 (6 bases). Trimming removed 3 bases from V and 0 bases from J, with 11 bases in between. The CDR3 has 15 amino acids. Germline lookup yields CDR1 KGHSH and CDR2 LQKENI. The CDR3 is CASSPGAFMNTEAFF. Here the CDR3 DNA reads TGTGCCAGCTCACCGGGGGCCTTCATGAACACTGAAGCTTTCTTT.

The genes are TRBV7-9 and TRBJ2-7; 11 bases map to TRBD1. Trimming at V came to 5 bases and at J to 1 base, leaving 7 bases not matched to a gene. Germline CDR1 and CDR2: SEHNR and FQNEAQ (reference sequence). This CDR3 contains 16 residues. DNA of the CDR3: TGTGCCAGCAGCCCCGGGACAGGGGGGCCTTCCTACGAGCAGTACTTC. Encoded protein: CASSPGTGGPSYEQYF.

The chain is built from TRBV27 and TRBJ1-6, with TRBD1 matching over 8 bases. The CDR3 spans 14 residues. Germline CDR1 and CDR2: MNHEY and SMNVEV (reference sequence). Trimming removed 10 bases from V and 4 bases from J; junction bases left unmatched: 6. The CDR3 sequence is CATRDRPYNSPLHF. The CDR3 DNA is TGTGCCACCCGGGACAGGCCATATAATTCACCCCTCCACTTT.

This chain links TRBV19 with TRBJ1-1; D not resolved. The ends were cut back, 1 base at V and 5 bases at J, with 11 bases in the middle. The CDR3 is made up of 14 amino acids. The V gene's germline CDR1 is LNHDA and CDR2 SQIVND (reference sequence). CDR3 loop: CASSIGDSGTEAFF. The CDR3 bases are TGTGCCAGTAGTATAGGAGACTCGGGAACTGAAGCTTTCTTT.

The chain combines TRBV7-9 with TRBJ2-1; weak D call: TRBD1 (6 bases). There are 16 residues in the CDR3. Deletions cut 6 bases from V and 10 bases from J, with 25 bases between. CDR1 is SEHNR, CDR2 FQNEAQ, per germline (reference sequence). The chain's CDR3 is CASRSTGFYGAGEQFF. CDR3 sequence (DNA): TGTGCCAGCAGATCAACAGGGTTCTACGGAGCCGGCGAGCAGTTCTTC.

CDR3 coding DNA: TGTGCCAGCAGTGAACTGGCAGGGGACTATGGCTACACCTTC. This codes for CASSELAGDYGYTF. This chain links TRBV2 with TRBJ1-2; TRBD1 might be the D (6 bases). Germline CDR1 SNHLY, CDR2 FYNNEI. The CDR3 is 14 residues long. V was pared by 2 bases and J by 3 bases, with 10 bases between. Based on the CDR3 plus reference TRBV2 and TRBJ1-2, the full variable domain is EPEVTQTPSHQVTQMGQEVILRCVPISNHLYFYWYRQILGQKVEFLVSFYNNEISEKSEIFDDQFSVERPDGSNFTLKIRSTKLEDSAMYFCASSELAGDYGYTFGSGTRLTVV.